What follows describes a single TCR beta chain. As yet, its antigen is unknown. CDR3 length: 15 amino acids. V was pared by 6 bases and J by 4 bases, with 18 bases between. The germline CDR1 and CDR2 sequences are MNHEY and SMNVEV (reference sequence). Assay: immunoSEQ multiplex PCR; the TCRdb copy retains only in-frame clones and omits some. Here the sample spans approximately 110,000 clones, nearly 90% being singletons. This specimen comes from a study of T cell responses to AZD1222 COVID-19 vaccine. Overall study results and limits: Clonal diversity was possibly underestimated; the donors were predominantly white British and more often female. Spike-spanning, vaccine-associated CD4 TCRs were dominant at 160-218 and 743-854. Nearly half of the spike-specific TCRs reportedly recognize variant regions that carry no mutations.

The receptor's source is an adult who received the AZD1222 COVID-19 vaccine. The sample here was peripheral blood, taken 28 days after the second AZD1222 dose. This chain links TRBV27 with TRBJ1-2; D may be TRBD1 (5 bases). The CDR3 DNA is TGTGCCAGCAGCCATCTAGGGGTCGCGGGCTATGGCTACACCTTC. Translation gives CASSHLGVAGYGYTF.